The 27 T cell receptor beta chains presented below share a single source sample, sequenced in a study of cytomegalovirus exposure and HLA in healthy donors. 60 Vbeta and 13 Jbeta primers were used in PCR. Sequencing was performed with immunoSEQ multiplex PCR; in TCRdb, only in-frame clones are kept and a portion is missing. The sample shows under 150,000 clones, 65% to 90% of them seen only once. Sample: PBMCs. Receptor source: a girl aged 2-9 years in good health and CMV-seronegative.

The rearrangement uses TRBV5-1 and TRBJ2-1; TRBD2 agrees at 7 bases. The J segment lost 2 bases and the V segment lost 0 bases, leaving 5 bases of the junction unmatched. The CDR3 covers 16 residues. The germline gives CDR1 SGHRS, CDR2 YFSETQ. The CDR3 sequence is CASSLVREVTYNEQFF. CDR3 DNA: TGCGCCAGCAGCTTGGTCCGGGAGGTTACCTACAATGAGCAGTTCTTC.

The chain's CDR3 is CASSIPGQTAKNIQYF. CDR3 coding DNA: TGTGCCAGTAGTATACCGGGACAGACAGCCAAAAACATTCAGTACTTC. This chain connects TRBV19 to TRBJ2-4; 7 bases match TRBD1. V shed 2 bases and J 0 bases; nucleotides not matched to a gene: 4. This CDR3 has 16 amino acids. CDR1 and CDR2 (germline): LNHDA, SQIVND (reference sequence).

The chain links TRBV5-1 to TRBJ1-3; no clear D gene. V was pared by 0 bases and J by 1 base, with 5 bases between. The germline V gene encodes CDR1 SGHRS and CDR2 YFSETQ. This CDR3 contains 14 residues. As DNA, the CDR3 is TGCGCCAGCAGCTTGGATCGGTCTGGAAACACCATATATTTT. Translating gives CASSLDRSGNTIYF. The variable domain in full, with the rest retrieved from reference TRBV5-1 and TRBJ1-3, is KAGVTQTPRYLIKTRGQQVTLSCSPISGHRSVSWYQQTPGQGLQFLFEYFSETQRNKGNFPGRFSGRQFSNSRSEMNVSTLELGDSALYLCASSLDRSGNTIYFGEGSWLTVV.

The CDR3 loop is CASSWDSGGSYNEQFF. DNA of the CDR3: TGTGCCAGCAGTTGGGACAGCGGGGGATCCTACAATGAGCAGTTCTTC. The chain is built from TRBV27 and TRBJ2-1; TRBD2 might be the D (8 bases). CDR3 length: 16 amino acids. The germline gives CDR1 MNHEY, CDR2 SMNVEV (reference sequence). V was trimmed by 4 bases and J by 1 base, leaving 14 bases between them.

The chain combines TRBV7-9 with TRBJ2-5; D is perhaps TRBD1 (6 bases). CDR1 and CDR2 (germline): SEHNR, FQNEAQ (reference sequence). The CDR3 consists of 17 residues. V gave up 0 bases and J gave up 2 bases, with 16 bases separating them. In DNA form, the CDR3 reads TGTGCCAGCAGCTTAGCGAGGGTTGGGGGCATACAAGAGACCCAGTACTTC. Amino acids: CASSLARVGGIQETQYF.

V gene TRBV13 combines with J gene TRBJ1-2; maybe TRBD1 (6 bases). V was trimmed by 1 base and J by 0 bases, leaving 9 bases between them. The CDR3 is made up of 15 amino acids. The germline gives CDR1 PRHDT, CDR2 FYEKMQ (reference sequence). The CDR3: CASSLAQGTNYGYTF. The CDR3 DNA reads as TGTGCCAGCAGCTTAGCACAGGGTACTAACTATGGCTACACCTTC.

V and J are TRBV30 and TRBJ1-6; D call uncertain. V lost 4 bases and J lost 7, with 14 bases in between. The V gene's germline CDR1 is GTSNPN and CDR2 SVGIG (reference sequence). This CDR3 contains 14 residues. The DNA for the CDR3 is TGTGCCTGGAAATGGGCCCCCGGCAATTCACCCCTCCACTTT. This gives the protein CAWKWAPGNSPLHF.

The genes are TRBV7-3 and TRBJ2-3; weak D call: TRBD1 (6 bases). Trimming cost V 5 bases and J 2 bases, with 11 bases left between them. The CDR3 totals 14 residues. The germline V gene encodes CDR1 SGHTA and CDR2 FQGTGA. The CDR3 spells CASSRRGDTDTQYF. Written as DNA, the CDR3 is TGTGCCAGCAGCCGCAGGGGCGACACAGATACGCAGTATTTT.

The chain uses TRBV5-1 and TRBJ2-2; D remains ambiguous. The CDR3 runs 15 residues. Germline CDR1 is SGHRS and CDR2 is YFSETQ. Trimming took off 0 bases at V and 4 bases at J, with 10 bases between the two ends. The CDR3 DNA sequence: TGCGCCAGCAGCTTGGCCCCTACCTCCACCGGGGAGCTGTTTTTT. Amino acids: CASSLAPTSTGELFF.

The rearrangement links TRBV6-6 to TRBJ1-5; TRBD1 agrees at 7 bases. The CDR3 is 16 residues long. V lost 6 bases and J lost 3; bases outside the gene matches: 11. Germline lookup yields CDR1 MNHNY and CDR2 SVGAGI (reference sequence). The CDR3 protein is CASSLSGQVINQPQHF. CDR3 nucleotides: TGTGCCAGCAGCTTATCCGGACAGGTTATCAATCAGCCCCAGCATTTT.

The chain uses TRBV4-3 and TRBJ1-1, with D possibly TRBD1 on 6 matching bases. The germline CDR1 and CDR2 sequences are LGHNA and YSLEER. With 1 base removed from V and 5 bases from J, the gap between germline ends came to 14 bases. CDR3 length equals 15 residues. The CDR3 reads CASSQGGLGLTEAFF. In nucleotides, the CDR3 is TGCGCCAGCAGCCAAGGGGGGCTGGGGTTGACTGAAGCTTTCTTT.

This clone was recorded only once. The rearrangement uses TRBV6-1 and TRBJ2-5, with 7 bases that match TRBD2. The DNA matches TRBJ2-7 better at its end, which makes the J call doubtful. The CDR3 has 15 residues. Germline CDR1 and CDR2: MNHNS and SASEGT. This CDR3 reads CASRALGGSTYEQYF. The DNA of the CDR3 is TGTGCCAGCAGGGCCCTCGGGGGGTCGACCTACGAGCAGTACTTC.

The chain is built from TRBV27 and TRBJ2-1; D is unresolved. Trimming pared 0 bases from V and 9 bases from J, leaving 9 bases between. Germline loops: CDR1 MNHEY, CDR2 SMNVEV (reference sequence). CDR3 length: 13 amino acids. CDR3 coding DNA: TGTGCCAGCAGTTTATCGCCGGGTACTGAGCAGTTCTTC. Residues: CASSLSPGTEQFF.

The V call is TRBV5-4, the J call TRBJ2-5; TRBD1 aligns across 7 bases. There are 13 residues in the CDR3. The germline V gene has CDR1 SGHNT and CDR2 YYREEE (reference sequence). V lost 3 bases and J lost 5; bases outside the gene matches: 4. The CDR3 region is CASSSTGLETQYF. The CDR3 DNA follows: TGTGCCAGCAGCTCGACAGGGCTGGAGACCCAGTACTTC.

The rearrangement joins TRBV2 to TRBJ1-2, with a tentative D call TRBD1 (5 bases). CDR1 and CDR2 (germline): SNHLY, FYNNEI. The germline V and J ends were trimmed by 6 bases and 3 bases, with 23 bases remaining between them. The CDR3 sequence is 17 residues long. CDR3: CASRAGGELTLYYGYTF. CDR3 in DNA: TGTGCCAGCAGGGCCGGGGGGGAACTAACTTTGTACTATGGCTACACCTTC.

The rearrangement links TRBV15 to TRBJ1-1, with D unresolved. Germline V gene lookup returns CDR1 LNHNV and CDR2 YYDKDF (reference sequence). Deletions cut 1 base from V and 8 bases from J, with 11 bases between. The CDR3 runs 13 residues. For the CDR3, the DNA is TGTGCCACCAGCAGAGCCCCAGTTTTAGAAGCTTTCTTT. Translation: CATSRAPVLEAFF. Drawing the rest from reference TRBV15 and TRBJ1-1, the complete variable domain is DAMVIQNPRYQVTQFGKPVTLSCSQTLNHNVMYWYQQKSSQAPKLLFHYYDKDFNNEADTPDNFQSRRPNTSFCFLDIRSPGLGDTAMYLCATSRAPVLEAFFGQGTRLTVV.

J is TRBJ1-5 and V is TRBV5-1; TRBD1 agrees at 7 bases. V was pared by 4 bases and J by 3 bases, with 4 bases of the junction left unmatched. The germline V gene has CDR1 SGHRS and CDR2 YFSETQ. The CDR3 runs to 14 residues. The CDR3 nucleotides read TGCGCCAGCAGCAGCGACAGGGACAATCAGCCCCAGCATTTT. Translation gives CASSSDRDNQPQHF.

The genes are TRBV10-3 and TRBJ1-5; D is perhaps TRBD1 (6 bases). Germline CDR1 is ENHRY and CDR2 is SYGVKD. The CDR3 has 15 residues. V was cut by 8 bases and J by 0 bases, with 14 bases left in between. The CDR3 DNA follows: TGTGCCATCCAGGCGGGGGCTGGTAGCAATCAGCCCCAGCATTTT. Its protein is CAIQAGAGSNQPQHF.

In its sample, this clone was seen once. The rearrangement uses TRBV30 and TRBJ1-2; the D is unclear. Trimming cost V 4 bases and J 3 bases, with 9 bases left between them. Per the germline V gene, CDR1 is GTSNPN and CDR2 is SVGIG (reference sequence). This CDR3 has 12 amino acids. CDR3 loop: CAWIRRDYGYTF. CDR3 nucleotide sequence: TGTGCCTGGATTCGTCGGGACTATGGCTACACCTTC.

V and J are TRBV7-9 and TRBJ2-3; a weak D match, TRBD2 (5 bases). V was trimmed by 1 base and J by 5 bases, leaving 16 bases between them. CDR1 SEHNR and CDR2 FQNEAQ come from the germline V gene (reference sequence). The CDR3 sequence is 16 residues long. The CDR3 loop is CASSLVGGLEGDTQYF. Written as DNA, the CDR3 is TGTGCCAGCAGCTTAGTAGGCGGACTCGAGGGAGATACGCAGTATTTT.

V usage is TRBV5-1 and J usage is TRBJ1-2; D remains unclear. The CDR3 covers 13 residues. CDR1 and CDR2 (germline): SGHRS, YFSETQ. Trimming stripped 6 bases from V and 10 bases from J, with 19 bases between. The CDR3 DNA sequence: TGCGCCAGCAAACCGGGAGGACCGACGAACTACACCTTC. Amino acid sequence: CASKPGGPTNYTF.

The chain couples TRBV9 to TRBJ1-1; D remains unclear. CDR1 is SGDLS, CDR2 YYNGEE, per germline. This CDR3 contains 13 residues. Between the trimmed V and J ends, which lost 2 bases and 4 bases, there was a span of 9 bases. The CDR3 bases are TGTGCCAGCAGCGTCACACAGAGCACTGAAGCTTTCTTT. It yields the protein CASSVTQSTEAFF. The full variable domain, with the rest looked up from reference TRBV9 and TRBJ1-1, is DSGVTQTPKHLITATGQRVTLRCSPRSGDLSVYWYQQSLDQGLQFLIQYYNGEERAKGNILERFSAQQFPDLHSELNLSSLELGDSALYFCASSVTQSTEAFFGQGTRLTVV.

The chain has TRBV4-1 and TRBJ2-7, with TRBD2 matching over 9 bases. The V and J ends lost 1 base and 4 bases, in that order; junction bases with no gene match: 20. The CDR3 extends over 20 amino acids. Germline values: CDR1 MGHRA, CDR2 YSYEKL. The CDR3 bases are TGCGCCAGCAGCCAAGTTGGGCTTTCTCGCGGGAGGGCCTTAGTTTACGAGCAGTACTTC. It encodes CASSQVGLSRGRALVYEQYF.

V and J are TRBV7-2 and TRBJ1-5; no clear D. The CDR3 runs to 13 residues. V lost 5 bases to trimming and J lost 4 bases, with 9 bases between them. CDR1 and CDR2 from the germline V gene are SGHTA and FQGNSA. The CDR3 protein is CASSLQKNQPQHF. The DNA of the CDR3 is TGTGCCAGCAGCCTACAGAAAAATCAGCCCCAGCATTTT.

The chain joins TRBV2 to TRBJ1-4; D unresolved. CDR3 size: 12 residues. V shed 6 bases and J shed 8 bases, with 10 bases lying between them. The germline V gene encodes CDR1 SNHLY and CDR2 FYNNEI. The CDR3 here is CASSFDREKLFF. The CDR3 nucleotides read TGTGCCAGCAGCTTCGATAGAGAAAAACTGTTTTTT.

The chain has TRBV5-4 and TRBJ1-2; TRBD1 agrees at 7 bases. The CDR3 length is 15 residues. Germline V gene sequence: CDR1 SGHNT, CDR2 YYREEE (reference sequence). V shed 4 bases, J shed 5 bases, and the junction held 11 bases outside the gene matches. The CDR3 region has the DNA TGTGCCAGCAGCCTTTCCAGGACAGGAGGGTATGGCTACACCTTC. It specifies CASSLSRTGGYGYTF.

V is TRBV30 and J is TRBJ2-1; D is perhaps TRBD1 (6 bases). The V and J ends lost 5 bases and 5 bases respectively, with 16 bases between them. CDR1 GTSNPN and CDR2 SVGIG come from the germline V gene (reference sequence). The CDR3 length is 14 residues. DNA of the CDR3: TGTGCCTGGGGCTCTCAGGGGAGTAACAATGAGCAGTTCTTC. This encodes CAWGSQGSNNEQFF.